This TCR beta chain was sequenced for a study of cytomegalovirus exposure and HLA in healthy donors. Germline V CDR1 and CDR2: SGHAT, FQNNGV. V lost 1 base and J 3 bases, leaving 16 bases between the germline ends. CDR3 length equals 16 residues. The study ran its PCR with 60 Vbeta and 13 Jbeta primers. The method was immunoSEQ multiplex PCR; TCRdb's version includes in-frame clones alone and lacks a portion of them. Of about 140,000 clones in the sample, just under 85% were seen once. Sequenced material: PBMCs. The rearrangement joins TRBV11-2 to TRBJ2-7; D might be TRBD1 (5 bases). The sequence was collected from a woman aged 40 to 55 in good health and CMV-seronegative. The CDR3 nucleotides read TGTGCCAGCAGCTTAGGCTTAAGGGGCTATCTCTACGAGCAGTACTTC. Protein: CASSLGLRGYLYEQYF.